The present T cell receptor beta chain was sequenced within a study of CD8+ T cells in alopecia areata. Stated treatment: oral pan-JAK inhibitor, 5-10 mg twice daily. The CDR3 has 15 amino acids. Germline lookup yields CDR1 SQVTM and CDR2 ANQGSEA. Trimming took off 7 bases at V and 2 bases at J, with 20 bases between the two ends. Sequencing relied on a cDNA template that was reverse transcribed from extracted RNA. Assay: immunoSEQ multiplex PCR; the TCRdb copy retains only in-frame clones and omits some. Among 200,000 to 250,000 clones, 64% were seen once, and the ten largest hold more than 3.5%. General study points: Affected lesional scalp, above all in alopecia totalis/universalis, was more clonal than normal scalp.

With regard to this clone: As yet, its antigen is unknown.

The specimen comprised CD4+ T cells sorted from blood, sampled at week 4, from a patient treated with tofacitinib. The sequence came from a human donor with alopecia areata. The chain joins TRBV29-1 to TRBJ2-5; D ambiguous. The CDR3 DNA is TGCAGCGCGACACCGATCGCCGGTTCTCAAGAGACCCAGTACTTC. It is translated as CSATPIAGSQETQYF.